This T cell receptor beta chain stems from a study of cytomegalovirus exposure and HLA in healthy donors. CDR1 and CDR2 from the germline V gene are DFQATT and SNEGSKA (reference sequence). The CDR3 sequence is 11 residues long. V lost 2 bases, J lost 14 bases, and 6 bases stayed unmatched. As concerns this clone: What it binds is unknown.

Overall study findings and caveats: In a later analysis, V- and J-gene trimming of beta chains associated with a DCLRE1C missense variant, replicated independently. Prediction of most subjects' HLA-A and HLA-B alleles by TCR beta sequences was reportedly accurate.

PCR used 60 Vbeta primers and 13 Jbeta primers. TCRdb's table, derived via immunoSEQ multiplex PCR, lists solely in-frame clones and lacks some. The sample consists of about 190,000 clones, over 70% of them appearing once. This receptor was obtained from a woman between 18 and 29 years old in good health and CMV-seronegative. The J gene is TRBJ1-2, the V gene TRBV20-1; 9 nucleotides line up with TRBD1. The material sequenced was PBMCs. CDR3 residues: CSARPGTGFTF. CDR3 nucleotides: TGCAGTGCTAGACCCGGGACAGGGTTTACCTTC.